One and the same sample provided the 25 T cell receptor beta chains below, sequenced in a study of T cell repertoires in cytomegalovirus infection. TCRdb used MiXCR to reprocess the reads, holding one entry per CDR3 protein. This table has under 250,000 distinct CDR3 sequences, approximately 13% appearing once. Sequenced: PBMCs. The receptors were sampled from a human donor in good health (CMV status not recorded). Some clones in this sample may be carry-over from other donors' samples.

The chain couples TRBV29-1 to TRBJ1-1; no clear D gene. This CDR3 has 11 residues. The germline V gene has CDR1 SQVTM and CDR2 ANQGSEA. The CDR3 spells CGVCRDTEAFF. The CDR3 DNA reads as TGCGGGGTTTGTCGGGACACTGAAGCTTTCTTT.

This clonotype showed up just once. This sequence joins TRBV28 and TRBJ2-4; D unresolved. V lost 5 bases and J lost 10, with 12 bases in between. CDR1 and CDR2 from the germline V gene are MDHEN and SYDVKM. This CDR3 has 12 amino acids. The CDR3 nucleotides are TGTGCCAGCAGTCGACCGTCGTGGATTCAGTACTTC. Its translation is CASSRPSWIQYF.

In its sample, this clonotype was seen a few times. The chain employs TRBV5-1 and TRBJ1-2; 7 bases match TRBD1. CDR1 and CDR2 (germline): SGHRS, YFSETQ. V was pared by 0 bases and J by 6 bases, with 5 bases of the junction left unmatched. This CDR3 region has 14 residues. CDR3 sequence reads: CASSLDQGDNGYTF. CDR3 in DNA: TGCGCCAGCAGCTTGGACCAGGGGGATAATGGCTACACCTTC.

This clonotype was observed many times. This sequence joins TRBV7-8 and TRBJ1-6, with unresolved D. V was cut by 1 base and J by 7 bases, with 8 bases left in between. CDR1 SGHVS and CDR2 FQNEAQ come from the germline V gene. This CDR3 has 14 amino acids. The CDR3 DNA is TGTGCCAGCAGCTTAGAGTCGGGGAATTCACCCCTCCACTTT. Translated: CASSLESGNSPLHF. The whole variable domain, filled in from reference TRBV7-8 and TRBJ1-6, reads GAGVSQSPRYKVAKRGQDVALRCDPISGHVSLFWYQQALGQGPEFLTYFQNEAQLDKSGLPSDRFFAERPEGSVSTLKIQRTQQEDSAVYLCASSLESGNSPLHFGNGTRLTVT.

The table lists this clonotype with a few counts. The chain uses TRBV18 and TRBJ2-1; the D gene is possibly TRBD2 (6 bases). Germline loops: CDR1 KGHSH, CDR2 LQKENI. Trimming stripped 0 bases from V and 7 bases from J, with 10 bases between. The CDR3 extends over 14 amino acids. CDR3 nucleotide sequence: TGTGCCAGCTCACCACCGAAGGAGGGGAATGAGCAGTTCTTC. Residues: CASSPPKEGNEQFF.

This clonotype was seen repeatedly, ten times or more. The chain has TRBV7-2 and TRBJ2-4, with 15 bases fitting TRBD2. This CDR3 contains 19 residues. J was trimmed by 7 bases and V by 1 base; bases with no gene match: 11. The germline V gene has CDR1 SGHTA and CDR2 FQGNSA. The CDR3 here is CASSLEGLAGGSPRNIQYF. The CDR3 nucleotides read TGTGCCAGCAGCTTAGAGGGACTAGCGGGGGGCTCCCCCCGGAACATTCAGTACTTC.

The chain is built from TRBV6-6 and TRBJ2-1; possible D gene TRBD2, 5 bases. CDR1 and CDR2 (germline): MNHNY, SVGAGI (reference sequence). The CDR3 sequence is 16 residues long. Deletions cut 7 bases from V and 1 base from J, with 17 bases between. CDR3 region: CASIPSGEVSYNEQFF. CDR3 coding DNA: TGTGCCAGCATTCCCTCCGGGGAAGTGTCCTACAATGAGCAGTTCTTC.

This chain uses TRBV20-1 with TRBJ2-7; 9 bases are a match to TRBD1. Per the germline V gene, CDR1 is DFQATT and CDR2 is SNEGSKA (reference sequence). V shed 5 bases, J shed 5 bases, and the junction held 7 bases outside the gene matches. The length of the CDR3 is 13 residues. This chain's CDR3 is CSAAVRTGDEQYF. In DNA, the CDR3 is TGCAGTGCTGCCGTTCGGACAGGGGACGAGCAGTACTTC.

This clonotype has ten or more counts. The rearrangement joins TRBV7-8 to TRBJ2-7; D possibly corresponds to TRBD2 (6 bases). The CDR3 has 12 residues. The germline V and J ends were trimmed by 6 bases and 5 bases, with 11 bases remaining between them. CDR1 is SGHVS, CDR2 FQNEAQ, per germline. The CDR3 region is CASRGGVNEQYF. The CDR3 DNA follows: TGTGCCAGCAGAGGAGGGGTCAACGAGCAGTACTTC.

The CDR3 region has the DNA TGTGCCAGCAGCTTGATTGAAGGAGGTTCACCCCTCCACTTT. Its translation: CASSLIEGGSPLHF. The chain recombines TRBV7-9 with TRBJ1-6, with unresolved D. Germline V gene lookup returns CDR1 SEHNR and CDR2 FQNEAQ (reference sequence). The V end lost 3 bases, the J end lost 9 bases, and 12 bases lay between the germline ends. The CDR3 loop spans 14 amino acids.

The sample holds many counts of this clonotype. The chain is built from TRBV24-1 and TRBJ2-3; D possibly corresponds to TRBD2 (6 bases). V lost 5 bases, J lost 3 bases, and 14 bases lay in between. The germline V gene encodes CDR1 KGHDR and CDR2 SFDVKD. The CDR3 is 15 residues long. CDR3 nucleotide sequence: TGTGCCACCAGTGCCCCGAGCGGGTTGACAGATACGCAGTATTTT. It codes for CATSAPSGLTDTQYF.

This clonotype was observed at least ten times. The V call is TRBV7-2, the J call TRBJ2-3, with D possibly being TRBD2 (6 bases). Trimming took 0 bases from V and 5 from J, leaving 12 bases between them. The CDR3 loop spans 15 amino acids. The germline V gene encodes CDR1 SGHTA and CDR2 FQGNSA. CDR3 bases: TGTGCCAGCAGCTTAGCGGTCTCGCGGGGAGATACGCAGTATTTT. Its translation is CASSLAVSRGDTQYF.

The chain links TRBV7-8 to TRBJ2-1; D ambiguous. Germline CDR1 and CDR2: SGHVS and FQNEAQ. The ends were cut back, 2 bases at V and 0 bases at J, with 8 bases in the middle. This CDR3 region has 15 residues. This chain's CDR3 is CASSLMGYSYNEQFF. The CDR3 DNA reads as TGTGCCAGCAGCTTAATGGGGTACTCCTACAATGAGCAGTTCTTC.

CDR3 in DNA: TGTGCCAGTAGTATTGGGAATTATAATTCACCCCTCCACTTT. Its translation: CASSIGNYNSPLHF. The genes are TRBV19 and TRBJ1-6, with unresolved D. Germline V gene lookup returns CDR1 LNHDA and CDR2 SQIVND (reference sequence). Trimming left V 3 bases short and J 4 bases short, with 7 bases between. This CDR3 contains 14 residues.

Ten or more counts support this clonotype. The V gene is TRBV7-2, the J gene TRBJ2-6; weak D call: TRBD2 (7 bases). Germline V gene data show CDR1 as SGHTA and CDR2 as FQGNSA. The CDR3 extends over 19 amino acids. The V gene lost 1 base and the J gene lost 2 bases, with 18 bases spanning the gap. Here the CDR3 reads CASSLGGGGPGAGANVLTF. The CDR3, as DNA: TGTGCCAGCAGCTTAGGAGGCGGGGGCCCTGGGGCTGGGGCCAACGTCCTGACTTTC.

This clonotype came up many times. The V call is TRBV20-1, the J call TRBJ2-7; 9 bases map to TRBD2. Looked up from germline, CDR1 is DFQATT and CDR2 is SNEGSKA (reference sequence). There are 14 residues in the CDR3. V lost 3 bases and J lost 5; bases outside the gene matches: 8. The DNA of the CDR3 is TGCAGTGCTAGTAGGGCTAGCGGGACTAACGAGCAGTACTTC. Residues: CSASRASGTNEQYF.

The chain's CDR3 is CASKSGGGTTEAFF. For the CDR3, the DNA is TGTGCCAGCAAATCGGGAGGAGGGACCACTGAAGCTTTCTTT. The chain links TRBV2 to TRBJ1-1, with D perhaps matching TRBD1 (5 bases). The CDR3 covers 14 residues. Germline V gene lookup returns CDR1 SNHLY and CDR2 FYNNEI. Trimming took off 7 bases at V and 4 bases at J, with 16 bases between the two ends.

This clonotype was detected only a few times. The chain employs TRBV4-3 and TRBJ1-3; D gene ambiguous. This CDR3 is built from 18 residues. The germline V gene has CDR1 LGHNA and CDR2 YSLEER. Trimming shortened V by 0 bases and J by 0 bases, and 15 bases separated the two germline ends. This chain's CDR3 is CASSQDLDREGSGNTIYF. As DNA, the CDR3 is TGCGCCAGCAGCCAAGATCTCGACCGCGAGGGCTCTGGAAACACCATATATTTT.

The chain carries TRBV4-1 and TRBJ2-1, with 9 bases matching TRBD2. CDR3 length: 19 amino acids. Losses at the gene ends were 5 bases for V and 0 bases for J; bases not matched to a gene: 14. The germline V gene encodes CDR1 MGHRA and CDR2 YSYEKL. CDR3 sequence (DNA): TGCGCCAGCAGCAGTTTGGGGGCTAGCGGGGTGAGCTCCTACAATGAGCAGTTCTTC. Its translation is CASSSLGASGVSSYNEQFF.

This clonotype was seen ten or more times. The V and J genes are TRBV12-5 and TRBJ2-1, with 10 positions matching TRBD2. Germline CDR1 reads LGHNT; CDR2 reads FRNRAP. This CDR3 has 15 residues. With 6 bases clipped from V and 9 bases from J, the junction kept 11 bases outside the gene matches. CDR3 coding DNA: TGTGCTAGTGGAGGACTAGCGGATCTCTCAGGTGAGCAGTTCTTC. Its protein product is CASGGLADLSGEQFF.

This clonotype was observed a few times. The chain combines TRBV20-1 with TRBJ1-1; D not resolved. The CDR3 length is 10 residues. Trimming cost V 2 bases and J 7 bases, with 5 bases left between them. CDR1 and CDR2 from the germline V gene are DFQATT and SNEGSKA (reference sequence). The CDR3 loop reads CSARTVEAFF. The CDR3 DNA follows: TGCAGTGCTAGAACGGTTGAAGCTTTCTTT.

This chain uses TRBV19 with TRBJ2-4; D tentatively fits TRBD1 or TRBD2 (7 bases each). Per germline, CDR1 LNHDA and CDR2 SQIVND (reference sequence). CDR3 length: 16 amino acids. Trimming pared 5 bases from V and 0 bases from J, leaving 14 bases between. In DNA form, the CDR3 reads TGTGCCAGTAGTTCCCAGGGGGGGGTAGCCAAAAACATTCAGTACTTC. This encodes CASSSQGGVAKNIQYF. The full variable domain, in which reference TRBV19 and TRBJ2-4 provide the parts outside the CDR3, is DGGITQSPKYLFRKEGQNVTLSCEQNLNHDAMYWYRQDPGQGLRLIYYSQIVNDFQKGDIAEGYSVSREKKESFPLTVTSAQKNPTAFYLCASSSQGGVAKNIQYFGAGTRLSVL.

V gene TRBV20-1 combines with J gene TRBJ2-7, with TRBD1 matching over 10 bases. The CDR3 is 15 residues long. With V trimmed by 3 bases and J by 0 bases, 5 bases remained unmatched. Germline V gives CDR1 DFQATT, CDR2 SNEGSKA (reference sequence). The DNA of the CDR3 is TGCAGTGCTAGGCGGGACAGGGGCGCCTCCTACGAGCAGTACTTC. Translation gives CSARRDRGASYEQYF.

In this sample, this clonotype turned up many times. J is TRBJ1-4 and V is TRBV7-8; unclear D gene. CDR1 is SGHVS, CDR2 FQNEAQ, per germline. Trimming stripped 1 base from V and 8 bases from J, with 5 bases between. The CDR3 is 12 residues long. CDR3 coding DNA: TGTGCCAGCAGCTTAGAGGCCGAAAAACTGTTTTTT. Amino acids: CASSLEAEKLFF.

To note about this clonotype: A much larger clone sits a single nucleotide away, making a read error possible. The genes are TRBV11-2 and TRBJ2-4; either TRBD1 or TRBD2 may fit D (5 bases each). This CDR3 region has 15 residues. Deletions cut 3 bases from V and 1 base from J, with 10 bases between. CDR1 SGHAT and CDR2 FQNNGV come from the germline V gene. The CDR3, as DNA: TGTGCCAGCAGCTTTGGGGGAGATGCCAAAAACATTCAGTACTTC. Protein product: CASSFGGDAKNIQYF.